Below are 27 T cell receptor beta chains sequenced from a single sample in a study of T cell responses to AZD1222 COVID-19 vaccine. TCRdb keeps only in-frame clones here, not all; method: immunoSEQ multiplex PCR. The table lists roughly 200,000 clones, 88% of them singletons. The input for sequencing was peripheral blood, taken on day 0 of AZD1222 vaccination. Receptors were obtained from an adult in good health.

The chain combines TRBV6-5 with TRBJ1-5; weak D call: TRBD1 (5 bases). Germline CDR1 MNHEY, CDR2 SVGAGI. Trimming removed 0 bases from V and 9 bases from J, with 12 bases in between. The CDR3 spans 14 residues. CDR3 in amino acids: CASSYSTGLGPQHF. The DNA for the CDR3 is TGTGCCAGCAGTTACTCTACAGGTTTGGGGCCCCAGCATTTT.

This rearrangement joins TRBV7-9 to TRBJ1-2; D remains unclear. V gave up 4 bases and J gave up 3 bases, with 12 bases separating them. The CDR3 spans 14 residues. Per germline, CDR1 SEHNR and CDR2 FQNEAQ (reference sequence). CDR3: CASSSDGNHYGYTF. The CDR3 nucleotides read TGTGCCAGCAGCTCGGACGGTAACCACTATGGCTACACCTTC.

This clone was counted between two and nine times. As DNA, the CDR3 is TGTGCCAGCAGCTTAGGGCCGGGACTAAAAGCCCAGTACTTC. Translated: CASSLGPGLKAQYF. V gene TRBV7-9 combines with J gene TRBJ2-5; 7 bases are shared with TRBD2. The CDR3 consists of 14 residues. Trimming took 1 base from V and 9 from J; bases not matched to a gene: 8. Germline CDR1 SEHNR, CDR2 FQNEAQ (reference sequence).

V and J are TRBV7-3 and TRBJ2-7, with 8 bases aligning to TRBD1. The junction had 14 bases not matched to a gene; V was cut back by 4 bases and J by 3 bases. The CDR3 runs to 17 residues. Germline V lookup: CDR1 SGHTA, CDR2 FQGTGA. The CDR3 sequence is CASSSTRLTGARYEQYF. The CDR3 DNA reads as TGTGCCAGCAGCTCAACCCGTTTGACAGGGGCCCGCTACGAGCAGTACTTC.

The CDR3 DNA sequence: TGTGCCAGCAGCCAAGAAGGTTCGGGACAGCCCTACGAGCAGTACTTC. Encoded protein: CASSQEGSGQPYEQYF. The chain has TRBV4-2 and TRBJ2-7; 7 bases agree with TRBD1. This CDR3 comprises 16 residues. Germline V gene lookup returns CDR1 LGHNA and CDR2 YNFKEQ. V was clipped by 0 bases and J by 2 bases; unmatched bases: 7.

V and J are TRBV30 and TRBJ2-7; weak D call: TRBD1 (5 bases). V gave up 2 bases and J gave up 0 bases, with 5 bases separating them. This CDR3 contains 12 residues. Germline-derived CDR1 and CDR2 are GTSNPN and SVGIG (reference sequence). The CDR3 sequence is CAWSTGSYEQYF. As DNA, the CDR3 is TGTGCCTGGAGTACAGGCTCCTACGAGCAGTACTTC.

The DNA of the CDR3 is TGTGCCAGCAGCTTAGAGGGGAGTATCTCCGGGGAGCTGTTTTTT. Its translation: CASSLEGSISGELFF. The J gene is TRBJ2-2, the V gene TRBV7-6, with D perhaps matching TRBD1 or TRBD2 (5 bases each). V lost 1 base to trimming and J lost 6 bases, with 12 bases between them. The CDR3 runs to 15 residues. Germline CDR1 reads SGHVS; CDR2 reads FNYEAQ.

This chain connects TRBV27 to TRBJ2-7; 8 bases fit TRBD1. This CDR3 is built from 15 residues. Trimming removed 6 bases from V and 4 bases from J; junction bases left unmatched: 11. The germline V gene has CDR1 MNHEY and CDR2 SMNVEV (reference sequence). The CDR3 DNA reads TGTGCCAGCAGCCCCTTTTCCGGGACAGGATACGAGCAGTACTTC. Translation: CASSPFSGTGYEQYF.

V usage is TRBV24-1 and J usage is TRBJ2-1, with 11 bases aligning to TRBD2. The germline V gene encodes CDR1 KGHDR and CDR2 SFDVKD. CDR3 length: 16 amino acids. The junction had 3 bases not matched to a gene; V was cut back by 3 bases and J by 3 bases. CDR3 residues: CATSDASGGNYNEQFF. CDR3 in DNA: TGTGCCACCAGTGATGCTAGCGGGGGGAACTACAATGAGCAGTTCTTC.

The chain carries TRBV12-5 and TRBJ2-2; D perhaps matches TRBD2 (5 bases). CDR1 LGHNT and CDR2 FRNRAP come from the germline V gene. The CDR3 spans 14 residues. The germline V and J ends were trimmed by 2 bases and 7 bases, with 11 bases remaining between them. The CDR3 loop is CASGLSGFHGELFF. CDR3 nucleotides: TGTGCTAGTGGTTTGTCGGGGTTTCACGGGGAGCTGTTTTTT.

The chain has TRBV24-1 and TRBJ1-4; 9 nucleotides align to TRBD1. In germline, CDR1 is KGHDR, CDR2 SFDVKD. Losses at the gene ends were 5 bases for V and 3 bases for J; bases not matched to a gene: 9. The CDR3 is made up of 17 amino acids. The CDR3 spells CATSALTTGGPNEKLFF. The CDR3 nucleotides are TGTGCCACCAGTGCCCTCACCACAGGGGGCCCTAATGAAAAACTGTTTTTT.

The CDR3 spells CASSRRGQLNYGYTF. The CDR3 coding sequence is TGTGCCAGCAGCCGGCGGGGACAACTAAACTATGGCTACACCTTC. The chain combines TRBV11-3 with TRBJ1-2; D is possibly TRBD1 (6 bases). The germline V gene has CDR1 SGHNT and CDR2 YENEEA. This CDR3 has 15 amino acids. V was trimmed by 5 bases and J by 2 bases, leaving 15 bases between them.

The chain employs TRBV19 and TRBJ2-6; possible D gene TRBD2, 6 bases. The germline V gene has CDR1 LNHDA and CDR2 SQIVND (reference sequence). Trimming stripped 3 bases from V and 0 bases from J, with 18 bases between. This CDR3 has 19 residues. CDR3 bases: TGTGCCAGTAGTATTCGCCGTAAGACTAGTGTCTCTGGGGCCAACGTCCTGACTTTC. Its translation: CASSIRRKTSVSGANVLTF.

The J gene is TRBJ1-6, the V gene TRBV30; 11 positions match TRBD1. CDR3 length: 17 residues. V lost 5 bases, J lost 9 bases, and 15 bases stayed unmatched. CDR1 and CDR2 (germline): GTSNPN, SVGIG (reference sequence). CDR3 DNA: TGTGCCTGGGGCCCGGGACAGGGGGTTGAAGGGATTTCACCCCTCCACTTT. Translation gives CAWGPGQGVEGISPLHF. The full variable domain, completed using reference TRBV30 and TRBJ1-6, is SQTIHQWPATLVQPVGSPLSLECTVEGTSNPNLYWYRQAAGRGLQLLFYSVGIGQISSEVPQNLSASRPQDRQFILSSKKLLLSDSGFYLCAWGPGQGVEGISPLHFGNGTRLTVT.

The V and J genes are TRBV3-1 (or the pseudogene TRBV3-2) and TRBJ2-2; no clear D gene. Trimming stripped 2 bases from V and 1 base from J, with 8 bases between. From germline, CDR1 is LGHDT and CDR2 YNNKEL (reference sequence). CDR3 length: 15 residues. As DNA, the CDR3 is TGTGCCAGCAGCCAATATGACCTGAACACCGGGGAGCTGTTTTTT. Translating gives CASSQYDLNTGELFF.

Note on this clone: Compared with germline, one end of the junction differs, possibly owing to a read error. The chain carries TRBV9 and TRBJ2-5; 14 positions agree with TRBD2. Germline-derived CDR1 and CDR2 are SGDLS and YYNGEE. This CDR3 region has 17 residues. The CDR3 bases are TGTGCCAGCAGTGACCCGGGACTAGCGGGGGTTCAAGAGAGCCAGTACTTC. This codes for CASSDPGLAGVQESQYF.

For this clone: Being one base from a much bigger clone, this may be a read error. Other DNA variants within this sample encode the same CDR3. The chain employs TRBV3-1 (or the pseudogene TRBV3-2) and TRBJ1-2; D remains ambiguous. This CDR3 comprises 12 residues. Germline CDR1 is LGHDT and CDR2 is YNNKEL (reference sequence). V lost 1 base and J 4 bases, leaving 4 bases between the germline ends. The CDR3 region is CASSQGGYGYTF. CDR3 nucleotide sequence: TGTGCCAGCAGCCAAGGGGGCTATGGCTACACCTTC.

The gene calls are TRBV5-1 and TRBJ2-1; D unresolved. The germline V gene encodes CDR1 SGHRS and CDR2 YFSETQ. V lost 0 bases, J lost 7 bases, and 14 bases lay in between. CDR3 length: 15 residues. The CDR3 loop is CASSLGNWSPNEQFF. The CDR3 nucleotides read TGCGCCAGCAGCTTGGGGAACTGGAGTCCTAATGAGCAGTTCTTC.

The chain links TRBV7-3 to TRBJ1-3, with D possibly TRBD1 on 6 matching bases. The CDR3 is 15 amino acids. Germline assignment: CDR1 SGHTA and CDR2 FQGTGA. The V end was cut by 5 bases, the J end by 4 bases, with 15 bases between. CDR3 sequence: CASSPGDRFGNTIYF. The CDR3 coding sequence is TGTGCCAGCAGCCCCGGTGACAGGTTCGGAAACACCATATATTTT.

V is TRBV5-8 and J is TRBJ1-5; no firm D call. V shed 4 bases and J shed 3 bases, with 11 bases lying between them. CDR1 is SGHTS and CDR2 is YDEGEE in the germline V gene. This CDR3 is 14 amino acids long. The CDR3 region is CASSQKALNQPQHF. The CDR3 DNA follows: TGTGCCAGCAGCCAGAAAGCTCTCAATCAGCCCCAGCATTTT. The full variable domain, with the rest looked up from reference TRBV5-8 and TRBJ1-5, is EAGVTQSPTHLIKTRGQQATLRCSPISGHTSVYWYQQALGLGLQFLLWYDEGEERNRGNFPPRFSGRQFPNYSSELNVNALELEDSALYLCASSQKALNQPQHFGDGTRLSIL.

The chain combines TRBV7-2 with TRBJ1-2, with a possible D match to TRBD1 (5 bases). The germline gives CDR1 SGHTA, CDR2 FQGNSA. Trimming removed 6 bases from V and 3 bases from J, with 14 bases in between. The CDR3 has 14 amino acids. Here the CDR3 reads CASSKGRADYGYTF. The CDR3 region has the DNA TGTGCCAGCAGTAAGGGCAGGGCGGACTATGGCTACACCTTC.

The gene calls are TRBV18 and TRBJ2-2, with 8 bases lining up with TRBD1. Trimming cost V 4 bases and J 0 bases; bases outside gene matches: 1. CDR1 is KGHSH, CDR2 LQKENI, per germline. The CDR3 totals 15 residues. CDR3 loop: CASSQTGANTGELFF. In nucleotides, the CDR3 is TGTGCCAGCTCACAGACAGGGGCGAACACCGGGGAGCTGTTTTTT. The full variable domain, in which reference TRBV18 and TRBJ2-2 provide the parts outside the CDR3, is NAGVMQNPRHLVRRRGQEARLRCSPMKGHSHVYWYRQLPEEGLKFMVYLQKENIIDESGMPKERFSAEFPKEGPSILRIQQVVRGDSAAYFCASSQTGANTGELFFGEGSRLTVL.

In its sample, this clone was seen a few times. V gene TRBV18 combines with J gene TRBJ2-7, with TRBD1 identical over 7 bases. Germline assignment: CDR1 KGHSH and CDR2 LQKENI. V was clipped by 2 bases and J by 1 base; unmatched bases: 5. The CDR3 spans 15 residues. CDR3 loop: CASSPGVTGSYEQYF. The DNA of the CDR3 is TGTGCCAGCTCACCAGGAGTGACAGGGTCCTACGAGCAGTACTTC.

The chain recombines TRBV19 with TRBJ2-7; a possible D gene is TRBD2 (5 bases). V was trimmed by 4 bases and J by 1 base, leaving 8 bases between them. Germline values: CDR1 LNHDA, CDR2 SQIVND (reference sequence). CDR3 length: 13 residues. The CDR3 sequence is CASSKGLSYEQYF. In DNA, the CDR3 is TGTGCCAGTAGTAAAGGACTTTCCTACGAGCAGTACTTC.

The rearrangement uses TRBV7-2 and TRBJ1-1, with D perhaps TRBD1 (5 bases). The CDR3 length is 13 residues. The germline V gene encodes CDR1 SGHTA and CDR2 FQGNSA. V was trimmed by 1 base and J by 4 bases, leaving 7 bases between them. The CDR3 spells CASSLDGATEAFF. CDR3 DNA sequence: TGTGCCAGCAGCTTAGATGGGGCCACTGAAGCTTTCTTT.

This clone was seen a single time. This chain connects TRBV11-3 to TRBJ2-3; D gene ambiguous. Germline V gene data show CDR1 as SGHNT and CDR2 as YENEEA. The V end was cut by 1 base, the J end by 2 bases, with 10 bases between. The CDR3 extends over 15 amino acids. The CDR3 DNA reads TGTGCCAGCAGCTTAGGGGAACATAACACAGATACGCAGTATTTT. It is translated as CASSLGEHNTDTQYF.

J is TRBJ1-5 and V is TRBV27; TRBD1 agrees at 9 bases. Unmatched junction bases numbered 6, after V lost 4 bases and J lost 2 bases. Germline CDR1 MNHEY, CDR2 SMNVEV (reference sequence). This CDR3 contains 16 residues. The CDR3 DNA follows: TGTGCCAGCAGTTCACTACAGGGGGCGGGCAATCAGCCCCAGCATTTT. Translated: CASSSLQGAGNQPQHF.